A selection of T cell receptor beta chains follows, all from one sample in a study of molecular identifiers for immune sequencing clone quantification. TCRdb re-analysed the PCR reads in MiXCR, keeping a single row per CDR3 protein. The table has 50,000 or so distinct CDR3 sequences, under 30% seen once. The sample taken for sequencing was naive CD8+ T cells from blood, with Jurkat cell RNA spiked in. The receptor source for this set is a human donor in good health. Some libraries in this study had Jurkat cell RNA spiked in. The CDR3 runs from the conserved cysteine through the conserved F or W. A D gene is named only where the DNA matches it firmly. Not all rows give a size; the values are once, few, many and, for expanded clones, a class.

d_call: -
clone_size: few
v_call: TRBV27
j_call: TRBJ1-5
cdr3_aa: CASSEWNQPQHF
cdr3_nt: TGTGCCAGCAGCGAGTGGAATCAGCCCCAGCATTTT

d_call: TRBD1
clone_size: few
v_call: TRBV12-3/TRBV12-4
j_call: TRBJ1-4
cdr3_aa: CASSSLDRDPSTNEKLFF
cdr3_nt: TGTGCCAGCAGTTCCCTAGACAGGGACCCGTCAACTAATGAAAAACTGTTTTTT

d_call: -
clone_size: -
v_call: TRBV11-2
j_call: TRBJ1-5
cdr3_aa: CASSLGGGGWQPQHF
cdr3_nt: TGTGCCAGCAGCTTAGGCGGGGGAGGTTGGCAGCCCCAGCATTTT

d_call: TRBD1
clone_size: many
v_call: TRBV6-7
j_call: TRBJ1-1
cdr3_aa: CASSHGQGHTEAFF
cdr3_nt: TGTGCCAGCAGTCACGGACAGGGCCACACTGAAGCTTTCTTT

d_call: TRBD2
clone_size: many
v_call: TRBV15
j_call: TRBJ2-3
cdr3_aa: CATSSLAGTGIDTQYF
cdr3_nt: TGTGCCACCAGCAGTCTAGCGGGAACAGGGATAGATACGCAGTATTTT

d_call: -
clone_size: many
v_call: TRBV7-6
j_call: TRBJ2-2
cdr3_aa: CASSSPEGRLTRYTGELFF
cdr3_nt: TGTGCCAGCAGCTCCCCAGAGGGACGATTGACGCGATACACCGGGGAGCTGTTTTTT

d_call: -
clone_size: many
v_call: TRBV7-2
j_call: TRBJ2-1
cdr3_aa: CASSLVRDPINEQFF
cdr3_nt: TGTGCCAGCAGCTTAGTAAGGGACCCTATCAATGAGCAGTTCTTC

d_call: -
clone_size: many
v_call: TRBV12-3/TRBV12-4
j_call: TRBJ1-1
cdr3_aa: CASSFTFPEAFF
cdr3_nt: TGTGCCAGCAGTTTTACTTTTCCTGAAGCTTTCTTT

d_call: TRBD1
clone_size: many
v_call: TRBV7-9
j_call: TRBJ2-7
cdr3_aa: CASSGPGQGFEQYF
cdr3_nt: TGTGCCAGCAGCGGTCCGGGACAGGGGTTCGAGCAGTACTTC

d_call: -
clone_size: -
v_call: TRBV11-1
j_call: TRBJ2-7
cdr3_aa: CASSHLPVEQYF
cdr3_nt: TGTGCCAGCAGCCATTTACCTGTGGAGCAGTACTTC

d_call: -
clone_size: many
v_call: TRBV10-2
j_call: TRBJ1-3
cdr3_aa: CASRTGPSGNTIYF
cdr3_nt: TGCGCCAGCAGGACAGGCCCGTCTGGAAACACCATATATTTT

d_call: TRBD2
clone_size: -
v_call: TRBV12-3/TRBV12-4
j_call: TRBJ2-5
cdr3_aa: CASSLRGLAQETQYF
cdr3_nt: TGTGCCAGCAGTCTTCGGGGACTAGCACAAGAGACCCAGTACTTC

d_call: TRBD2
clone_size: many
v_call: TRBV2
j_call: TRBJ2-2
cdr3_aa: CASSESGGYSAGELFF
cdr3_nt: TGTGCCAGCAGTGAGTCGGGAGGGTACTCGGCCGGGGAGCTGTTTTTT

d_call: -
clone_size: many
v_call: TRBV28
j_call: TRBJ2-1
cdr3_aa: CASSLYGGDEQFF
cdr3_nt: TGTGCCAGCAGCTTGTACGGGGGCGATGAGCAGTTCTTC

d_call: -
clone_size: many
v_call: TRBV12-3/TRBV12-4
j_call: TRBJ2-3
cdr3_aa: CASSPPWGPNTQYF
cdr3_nt: TGTGCCAGCAGCCCACCATGGGGGCCTAATACGCAGTATTTT

d_call: TRBD1
clone_size: many
v_call: TRBV15
j_call: TRBJ2-7
cdr3_aa: CATSPGQGPSSYEQYF
cdr3_nt: TGTGCCACCAGCCCCGGACAGGGCCCTAGCTCCTACGAGCAGTACTTC

d_call: -
clone_size: many
v_call: TRBV2
j_call: TRBJ1-3
cdr3_aa: CASSEVKYTSGNTIYF
cdr3_nt: TGTGCCAGCAGTGAAGTTAAGTACACCTCTGGAAACACCATATATTTT

d_call: -
clone_size: many
v_call: TRBV7-6
j_call: TRBJ2-3
cdr3_aa: CASSPTRLGTDTQYF
cdr3_nt: TGTGCCAGCAGCCCCACAAGGTTGGGGACAGATACGCAGTATTTT

d_call: TRBD1
clone_size: many
v_call: TRBV6-5
j_call: TRBJ2-3
cdr3_aa: CASSYRGQGSDTQYF
cdr3_nt: TGTGCCAGCAGTTATCGGGGACAGGGGTCAGATACGCAGTATTTT

d_call: -
clone_size: few
v_call: TRBV18
j_call: TRBJ2-7
cdr3_aa: CASSPEKGSYEQYF
cdr3_nt: TGTGCCAGCTCACCAGAGAAGGGCTCCTACGAGCAGTACTTC

d_call: -
clone_size: many
v_call: TRBV19
j_call: TRBJ2-5
cdr3_aa: CASSPRQVGIQETQYF
cdr3_nt: TGTGCCAGTAGTCCACGACAGGTCGGAATCCAAGAGACCCAGTACTTC

d_call: -
clone_size: many
v_call: TRBV27
j_call: TRBJ2-5
cdr3_aa: CASSPWGEKETQYF
cdr3_nt: TGTGCCAGCAGTCCATGGGGCGAAAAAGAGACCCAGTACTTC

d_call: -
clone_size: many
v_call: TRBV7-9
j_call: TRBJ2-7
cdr3_aa: CASSLDPRNEQYF
cdr3_nt: TGTGCCAGCAGCTTAGACCCTAGGAACGAGCAGTACTTC

d_call: TRBD2
clone_size: many
v_call: TRBV7-2
j_call: TRBJ2-3
cdr3_aa: CASSLGAGLAGGIPTDTQYF
cdr3_nt: TGTGCCAGCAGCTTGGGCGCCGGACTAGCGGGAGGTATTCCCACAGATACGCAGTATTTT

d_call: -
clone_size: many
v_call: TRBV24-1
j_call: TRBJ2-3
cdr3_aa: CATGGADTQYF
cdr3_nt: TGTGCCACCGGTGGCGCAGATACGCAGTATTTT